This T cell receptor (beta chain) was profiled in a study of regulatory T cells in long-lasting Graves disease. Regarding time point: newly diagnosed GD, antithyroid drugs for less than 3 months. PBMCs were the source of the RNA used for TCR sequencing. Into tubes containing EDTA, approximately 9 milliliters of peripheral blood were drawn. This CDR3 comprises 15 residues. The ends were cut back, 1 base at V and 2 bases at J, with 9 bases in the middle. Germline V lookup: CDR1 SGHRS, CDR2 YFSETQ. Library construction for TCR beta used iRepertoire HTBI primers and Arm-PCR of CDR3 regions. In TCRdb, the multiplex PCR reads were re-called with MiXCR into one record per CDR3 protein. The sample includes under 800,000 distinct CDR3 sequences, roughly 15% of them seen just once. Ten or more counts support this clonotype. The same sample was also used in a study of T cells in Graves' hyperthyroidism and ophthalmopathy. As that report states: Model-based prediction identified ophthalmopathy a median about 7 months prior to its onset.

The V and J genes are TRBV5-1 and TRBJ2-2; D gene uncertain. The material sequenced was peripheral blood mononuclear cells (PBMCs), taken at new diagnosis, from a patient treated with antithyroid drugs. The TCR was taken from a woman in her 30s with Graves disease. CDR3 sequence (DNA): TGCGCCAGCAGCTTGCAGGCCCGAAACACCGGGGAGCTGTTTTTT. Translated: CASSLQARNTGELFF.